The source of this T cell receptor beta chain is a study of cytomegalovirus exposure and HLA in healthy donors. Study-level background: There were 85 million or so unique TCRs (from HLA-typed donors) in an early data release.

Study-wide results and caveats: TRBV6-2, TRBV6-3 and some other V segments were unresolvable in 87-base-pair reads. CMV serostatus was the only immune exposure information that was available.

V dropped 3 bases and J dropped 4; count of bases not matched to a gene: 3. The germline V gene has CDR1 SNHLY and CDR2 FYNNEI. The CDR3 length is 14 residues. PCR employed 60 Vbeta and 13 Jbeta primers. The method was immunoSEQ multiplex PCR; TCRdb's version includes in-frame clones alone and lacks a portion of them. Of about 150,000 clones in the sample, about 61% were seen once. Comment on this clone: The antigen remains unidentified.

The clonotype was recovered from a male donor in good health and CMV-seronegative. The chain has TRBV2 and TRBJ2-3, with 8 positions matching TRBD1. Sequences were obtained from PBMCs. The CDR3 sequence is CASSDGQGADTQYF. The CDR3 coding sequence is TGTGCCAGCAGTGACGGACAGGGCGCAGATACGCAGTATTTT.